These 20 T cell receptor beta chains came from one sample sequenced in a study of blood T cell repertoires in COVID-19 (dated by TCRdb to 2020 to 2021). Libraries came from the immunoSEQ multiplex PCR assay. The clones in this table, taken by TCRdb from immuneACCESS, are in-frame only. Not every clone is retained; where verified, under half of the shortfall comes from an unresolved V gene, and the cause of the rest is unknown. Counted in this sample were 200,000 to 250,000 clones; around 90% of them appeared once. The ten largest make up roughly 2.7% of the sample. The sample comprised PBMCs or T cells enriched from blood (not recorded which). The source is a young woman who had recovered from COVID-19.

The chain is built from TRBV27 and TRBJ2-7; 12 nucleotides align to TRBD2. The CDR3 has 15 amino acids. Germline loops: CDR1 MNHEY, CDR2 SMNVEV (reference sequence). Trimming took 3 bases from V and 4 from J; bases not matched to a gene: 4. The CDR3 bases are TGTGCCAGCAGTTTTTGGACTAGCGGGGAATACGAGCAGTACTTC. Translated: CASSFWTSGEYEQYF.

This clone was observed a few times. The V gene is TRBV4-2, the J gene TRBJ2-1, with 12 bases that match TRBD2. CDR1 and CDR2 (germline): LGHNA, YNFKEQ. This CDR3 has 16 amino acids. The V gene end was trimmed by 0 bases and the J gene end by 6 bases; junction bases not matched to a gene: 3. The CDR3 region has the DNA TGTGCCAGCAGCCAAGATACTAGCGGGGGGTTCAATGAGCAGTTCTTC. Protein sequence: CASSQDTSGGFNEQFF.

The V and J genes are TRBV6-5 and TRBJ2-3, with a weak D call TRBD1 (6 bases). Trimming left V 6 bases short and J 2 bases short, with 9 bases between. CDR3 length: 13 amino acids. Germline V gene lookup returns CDR1 MNHEY and CDR2 SVGAGI. This CDR3 reads CASSDRSTDTQYF. CDR3 nucleotide sequence: TGTGCCAGCAGCGACAGGTCCACAGATACGCAGTATTTT.

The chain links TRBV5-1 to TRBJ1-4; 8 bases fit TRBD1. The CDR3 has 16 residues. V was clipped by 5 bases and J by 2 bases; unmatched bases: 8. Germline V gives CDR1 SGHRS, CDR2 YFSETQ. CDR3 sequence reads: CASSLGQGVTNEKLFF. DNA of the CDR3: TGCGCCAGCAGTTTAGGACAGGGCGTTACTAATGAAAAACTGTTTTTT.

The chain recombines TRBV7-9 with TRBJ1-1, with TRBD1 matching 10 bases. Germline lookup yields CDR1 SEHNR and CDR2 FQNEAQ (reference sequence). This CDR3 contains 17 residues. V dropped 2 bases and J dropped 5; count of bases not matched to a gene: 11. CDR3 coding DNA: TGTGCCAGCAGCTTACGCCCAAGGACAGGGGGAGGAACTGAAGCTTTCTTT. It yields the protein CASSLRPRTGGGTEAFF.

The V and J genes are TRBV11-2 and TRBJ1-1; TRBD1 matches 8 bases. CDR3 length: 13 amino acids. Germline V CDR1 and CDR2: SGHAT, FQNNGV. The trim removed 5 bases at V and 8 bases at J, leaving 7 bases unmatched. CDR3 in DNA: TGTGCCAGCAGCAAACAGGGGGTTGGGGAAGCTTTCTTT. Translation: CASSKQGVGEAFF.

This chain joins TRBV10-3 and TRBJ2-7, with 7 nucleotides matching TRBD1. V shed 8 bases, J shed 2 bases, and the junction held 6 bases outside the gene matches. The CDR3 covers 13 residues. Germline CDR1 and CDR2: ENHRY and SYGVKD. The CDR3 spells CAIGDSATYEQYF. DNA for the CDR3: TGTGCCATCGGGGACAGTGCTACCTACGAGCAGTACTTC.

CDR3 coding DNA: TGTGCCAGCAGCCCGACAGGGGAGGGCACTGAAGCTTTCTTT. It codes for CASSPTGEGTEAFF. The V call is TRBV7-9, the J call TRBJ1-1; 8 bases line up with TRBD1. V dropped 5 bases and J dropped 4; count of bases not matched to a gene: 6. The CDR3 sequence is 14 residues long. Germline V gene lookup returns CDR1 SEHNR and CDR2 FQNEAQ (reference sequence).

The chain combines TRBV7-8 with TRBJ1-1, with TRBD1 matching over 8 bases. The CDR3 loop spans 14 amino acids. J lost 5 bases, V lost 5 bases, and 7 bases had no gene match. Germline values: CDR1 SGHVS, CDR2 FQNEAQ. CDR3 loop: CASSLDRGVTEAFF. CDR3 nucleotide sequence: TGTGCCAGCAGCCTCGACAGGGGAGTGACTGAAGCTTTCTTT.

The chain links TRBV3-1 (or the pseudogene TRBV3-2) to TRBJ2-5; D is unclear. From germline, CDR1 is LGHDT and CDR2 YNNKEL (reference sequence). CDR3 length: 14 amino acids. V gave up 1 base and J gave up 6 bases, with 12 bases separating them. The CDR3 loop is CASSQVVFDKTQYF. The CDR3 coding sequence is TGTGCCAGCAGCCAAGTAGTTTTTGATAAGACCCAGTACTTC.

This rearrangement joins TRBV4-3 to TRBJ1-2, with D possibly TRBD1 on 6 matching bases. V lost 4 bases and J 5 bases, leaving 14 bases between the germline ends. Germline lookup yields CDR1 LGHNA and CDR2 YSLEER. The CDR3 loop spans 14 amino acids. The CDR3 is CASSPGRGWYGYTF. DNA for the CDR3: TGCGCCAGCAGCCCCGGCAGGGGATGGTATGGCTACACCTTC.

The rearrangement joins TRBV5-6 to TRBJ2-1; D possibly corresponds to TRBD2 (5 bases). The CDR3 is 16 amino acids. Looked up from germline, CDR1 is SGHDT and CDR2 is YYEEEE. The V and J ends lost 3 bases and 6 bases respectively, with 19 bases between them. CDR3 sequence (DNA): TGTGCCAGCAGCTCGGCTATGACTACCAATTTCAATGAGCAGTTCTTC. This gives the protein CASSSAMTTNFNEQFF.

The rearrangement links TRBV9 to TRBJ1-4; 11 bases map to TRBD1. Trimming at V came to 0 bases and at J to 7 bases, leaving 11 bases not matched to a gene. The CDR3 totals 18 residues. Germline V gene data show CDR1 as SGDLS and CDR2 as YYNGEE. This chain's CDR3 is CASSVDWTGGSEGEKLFF. For the CDR3, the DNA is TGTGCCAGCAGCGTAGACTGGACAGGGGGCTCTGAGGGTGAAAAACTGTTTTTT.

The chain combines TRBV7-2 with TRBJ1-6, with D perhaps TRBD1 (5 bases). Germline-derived CDR1 and CDR2 are SGHTA and FQGNSA. V dropped 3 bases and J dropped 8 bases, with 17 bases sitting between them. This CDR3 is 16 amino acids long. This CDR3 reads CASSFGRGGNDSPLHF. The CDR3 bases are TGTGCCAGCAGCTTCGGTAGGGGAGGGAACGATTCACCCCTCCACTTT. The entire variable domain, with the rest obtained from reference TRBV7-2 and TRBJ1-6, is as follows: GAGVSQSPSNKVTEKGKDVELRCDPISGHTALYWYRQSLGQGLEFLIYFQGNSAPDKSGLPSDRFSAERTGGSVSTLTIQRTQQEDSAVYLCASSFGRGGNDSPLHFGNGTRLTVT.

This clone showed up just once. The V gene is TRBV4-3, the J gene TRBJ2-7, with 9 bases aligning to TRBD1. Germline-derived CDR1 and CDR2 are LGHNA and YSLEER. V was clipped by 3 bases and J by 2 bases; unmatched bases: 5. The CDR3 extends over 15 amino acids. The CDR3 DNA is TGCGCCAGCAGCCACGCCGGGACAGGGACCTACGAGCAGTACTTC. Amino acids: CASSHAGTGTYEQYF.

The chain uses TRBV11-2 and TRBJ1-4, with TRBD1 matching over 8 bases. The CDR3 length is 14 residues. Germline V gene data show CDR1 as SGHAT and CDR2 as FQNNGV. The V segment lost 4 bases and the J segment 6 bases; nucleotides outside the gene matches: 4. CDR3 in DNA: TGTGCCAGCAGCTACAGGGGGGTTGATGAAAAACTGTTTTTT. This codes for CASSYRGVDEKLFF.

The V gene is TRBV4-3, the J gene TRBJ2-3; 9 bases match TRBD1. The V gene end was trimmed by 4 bases and the J gene end by 5 bases; junction bases not matched to a gene: 13. Looked up from germline, CDR1 is LGHNA and CDR2 is YSLEER. This CDR3 has 17 amino acids. The CDR3 spells CASSLYLTGGEEDTQYF. CDR3 DNA: TGCGCCAGCAGCCTATACTTGACAGGGGGGGAAGAAGATACGCAGTATTTT.

Only one count was recorded for this clone. CDR3 DNA sequence: TGCGCCAGCAGCCAAGGGACAGGGGTCACATCCTACGAGCAGTACTTC. Translating it yields CASSQGTGVTSYEQYF. This rearrangement joins TRBV4-3 to TRBJ2-7, with TRBD1 matching 9 bases. Germline V gene data show CDR1 as LGHNA and CDR2 as YSLEER. With V trimmed by 1 base and J by 1 base, 5 bases remained unmatched. The CDR3 extends over 16 amino acids.

In DNA form, the CDR3 reads TGTGCCAGCAGCCAAGATTTGACAGCCCTCTATGGCTACACCTTC. This codes for CASSQDLTALYGYTF. The chain has TRBV4-2 and TRBJ1-2, with a weak D call TRBD1 (5 bases). This CDR3 has 15 amino acids. The V gene lost 0 bases and the J gene lost 4 bases, with 12 bases spanning the gap. Per germline, CDR1 LGHNA and CDR2 YNFKEQ.

The chain uses TRBV6-2 or TRBV6-3 and TRBJ2-1, with D uncertain. The CDR3 is 14 residues long. Trimming stripped 2 bases from V and 3 bases from J, with 8 bases between. CDR1 is MNHEY, CDR2 SVGEGT, per germline. CDR3 in amino acids: CASSYSGNYNEQFF. In DNA, the CDR3 is TGTGCCAGCAGTTACAGTGGCAACTACAATGAGCAGTTCTTC.